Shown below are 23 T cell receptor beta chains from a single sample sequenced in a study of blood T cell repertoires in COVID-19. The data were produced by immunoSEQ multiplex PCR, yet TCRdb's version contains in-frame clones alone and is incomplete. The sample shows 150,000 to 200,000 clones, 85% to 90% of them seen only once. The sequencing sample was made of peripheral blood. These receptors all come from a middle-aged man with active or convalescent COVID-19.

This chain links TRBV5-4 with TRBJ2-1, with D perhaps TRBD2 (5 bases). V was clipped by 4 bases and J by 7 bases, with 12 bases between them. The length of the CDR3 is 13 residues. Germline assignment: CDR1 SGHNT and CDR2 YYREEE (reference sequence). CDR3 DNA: TGTGCCAGCAGCATAATAAGCGGAAATGAGCAGTTCTTC. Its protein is CASSIISGNEQFF.

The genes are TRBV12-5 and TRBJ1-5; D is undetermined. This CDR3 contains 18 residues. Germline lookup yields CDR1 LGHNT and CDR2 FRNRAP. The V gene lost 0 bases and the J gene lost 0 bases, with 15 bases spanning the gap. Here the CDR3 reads CASGLVLSEGDSNQPQHF. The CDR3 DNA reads TGTGCTAGTGGTTTGGTACTCTCTGAAGGAGATAGCAATCAGCCCCAGCATTTT. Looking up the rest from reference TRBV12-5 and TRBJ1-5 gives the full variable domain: DARVTQTPRHKVTEMGQEVTMRCQPILGHNTVFWYRQTMMQGLELLAYFRNRAPLDDSGMPKDRFSAEMPDATLATLKIQPSEPRDSAVYFCASGLVLSEGDSNQPQHFGDGTRLSIL.

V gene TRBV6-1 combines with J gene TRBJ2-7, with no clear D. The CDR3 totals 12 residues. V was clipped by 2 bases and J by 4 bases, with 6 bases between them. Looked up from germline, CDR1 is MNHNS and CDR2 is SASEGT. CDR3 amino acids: CASSERRYEQYF. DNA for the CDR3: TGTGCCAGCAGTGAACGGCGGTACGAGCAGTACTTC.

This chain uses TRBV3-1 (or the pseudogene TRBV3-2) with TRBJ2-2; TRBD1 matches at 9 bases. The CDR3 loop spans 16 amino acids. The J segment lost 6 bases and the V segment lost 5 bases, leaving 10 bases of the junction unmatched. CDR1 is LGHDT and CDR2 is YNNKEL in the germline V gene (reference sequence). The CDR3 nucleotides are TGTGCCAGCAGCAGCCGGGGACAGGGTATGTCCGGGGAGCTGTTTTTT. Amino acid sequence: CASSSRGQGMSGELFF.

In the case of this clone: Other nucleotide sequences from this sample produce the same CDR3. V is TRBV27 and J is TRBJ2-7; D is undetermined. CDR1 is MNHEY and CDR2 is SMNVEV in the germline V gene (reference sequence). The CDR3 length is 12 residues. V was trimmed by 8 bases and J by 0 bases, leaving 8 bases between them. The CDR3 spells CASLGGSYEQYF. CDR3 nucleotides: TGTGCCAGCCTAGGTGGCTCCTACGAGCAGTACTTC.

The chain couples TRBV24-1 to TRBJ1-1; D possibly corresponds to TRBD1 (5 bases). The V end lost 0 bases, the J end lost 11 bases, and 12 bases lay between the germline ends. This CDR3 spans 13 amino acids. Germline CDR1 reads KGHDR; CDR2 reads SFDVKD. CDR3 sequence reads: CATSDLRSGVAFF. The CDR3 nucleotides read TGTGCCACCAGTGATTTGAGGTCGGGGGTGGCTTTCTTT.

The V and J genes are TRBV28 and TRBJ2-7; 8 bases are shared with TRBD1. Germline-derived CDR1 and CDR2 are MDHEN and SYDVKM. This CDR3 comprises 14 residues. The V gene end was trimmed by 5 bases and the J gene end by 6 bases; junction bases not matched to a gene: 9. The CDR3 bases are TGTGCCAGCAGTCAGCCCTTACAGGGGGGCGAGCAGTACTTC. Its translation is CASSQPLQGGEQYF. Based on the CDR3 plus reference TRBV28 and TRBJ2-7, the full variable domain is DVKVTQSSRYLVKRTGEKVFLECVQDMDHENMFWYRQDPGLGLRLIYFSYDVKMKEKGDIPEGYSVSREKKERFSLILESASTNQTSMYLCASSQPLQGGEQYFGPGTRLTVT.

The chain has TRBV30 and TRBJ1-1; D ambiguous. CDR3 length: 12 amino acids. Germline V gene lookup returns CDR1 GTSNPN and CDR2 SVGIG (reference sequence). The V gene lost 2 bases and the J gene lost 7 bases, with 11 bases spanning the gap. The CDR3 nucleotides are TGTGCCTGGAGTCGAGGCGCCGGTGAAGCTTTCTTT. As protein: CAWSRGAGEAFF.

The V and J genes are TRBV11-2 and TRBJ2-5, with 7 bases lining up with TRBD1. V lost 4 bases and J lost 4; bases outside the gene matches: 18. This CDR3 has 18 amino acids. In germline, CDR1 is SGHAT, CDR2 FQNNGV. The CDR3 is CASSSPHRGLSGVETQYF. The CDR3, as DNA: TGTGCCAGCAGCTCACCACACAGGGGTCTTTCCGGGGTAGAGACCCAGTACTTC.

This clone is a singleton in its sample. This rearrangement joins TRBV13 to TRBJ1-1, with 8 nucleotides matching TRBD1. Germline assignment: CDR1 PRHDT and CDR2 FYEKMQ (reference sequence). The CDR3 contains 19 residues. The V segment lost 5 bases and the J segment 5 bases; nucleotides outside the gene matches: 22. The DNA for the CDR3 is TGTGCCAGCAGCCGACGACAGGGGAACATTCTTCTTTCAGAGACTGAAGCTTTCTTT. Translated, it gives CASSRRQGNILLSETEAFF.

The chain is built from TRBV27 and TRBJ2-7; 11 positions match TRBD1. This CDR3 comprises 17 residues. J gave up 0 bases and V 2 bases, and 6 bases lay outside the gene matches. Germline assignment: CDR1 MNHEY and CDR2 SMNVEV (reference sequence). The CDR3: CASSLGPGQGGSYEQYF. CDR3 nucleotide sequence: TGTGCCAGCAGTTTAGGCCCGGGACAGGGGGGCTCCTACGAGCAGTACTTC.

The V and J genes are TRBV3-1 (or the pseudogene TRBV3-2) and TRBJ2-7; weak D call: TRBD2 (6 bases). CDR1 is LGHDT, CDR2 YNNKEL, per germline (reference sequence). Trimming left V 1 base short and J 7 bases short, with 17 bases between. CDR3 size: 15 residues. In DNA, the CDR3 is TGTGCCAGCAGCCAAGTAAGCGGGTCCCCGGGGGAGCAGTACTTC. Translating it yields CASSQVSGSPGEQYF.

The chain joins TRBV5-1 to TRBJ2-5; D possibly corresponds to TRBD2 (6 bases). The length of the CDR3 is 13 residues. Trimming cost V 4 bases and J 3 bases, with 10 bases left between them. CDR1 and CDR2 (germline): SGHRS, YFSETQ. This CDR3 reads CASSIGGKETQYF. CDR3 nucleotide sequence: TGCGCCAGCAGCATTGGGGGGAAAGAGACCCAGTACTTC.

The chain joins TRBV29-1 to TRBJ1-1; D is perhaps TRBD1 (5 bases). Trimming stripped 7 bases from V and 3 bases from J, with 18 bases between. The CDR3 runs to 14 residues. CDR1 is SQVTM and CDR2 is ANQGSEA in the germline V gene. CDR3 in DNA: TGCAGCGCTGGTCGGGGGGGACGGGACACTGAAGCTTTCTTT. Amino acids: CSAGRGGRDTEAFF.

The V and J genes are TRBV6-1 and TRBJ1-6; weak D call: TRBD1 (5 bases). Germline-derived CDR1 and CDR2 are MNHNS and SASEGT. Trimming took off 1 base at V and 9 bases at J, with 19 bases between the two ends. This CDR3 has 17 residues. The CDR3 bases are TGTGCCAGCAGTGAAGAAAGAAGGGCAGGGTGGCGTTCACCCCTCCACTTT. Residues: CASSEERRAGWRSPLHF.

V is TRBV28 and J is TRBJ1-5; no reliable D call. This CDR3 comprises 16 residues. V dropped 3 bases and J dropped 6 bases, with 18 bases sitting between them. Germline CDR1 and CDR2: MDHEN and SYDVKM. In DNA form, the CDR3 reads TGTGCCAGCAGTTTGTATAGCGCGCAGGTCCTTCAGCCCCAGCATTTT. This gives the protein CASSLYSAQVLQPQHF.

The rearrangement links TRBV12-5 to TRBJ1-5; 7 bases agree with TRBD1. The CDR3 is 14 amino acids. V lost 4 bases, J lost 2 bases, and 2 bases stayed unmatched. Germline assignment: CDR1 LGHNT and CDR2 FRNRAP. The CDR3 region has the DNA TGTGCTAGTGGTTCCGGACAGGGCAATCAGCCCCAGCATTTT. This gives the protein CASGSGQGNQPQHF. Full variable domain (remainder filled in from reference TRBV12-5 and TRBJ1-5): DARVTQTPRHKVTEMGQEVTMRCQPILGHNTVFWYRQTMMQGLELLAYFRNRAPLDDSGMPKDRFSAEMPDATLATLKIQPSEPRDSAVYFCASGSGQGNQPQHFGDGTRLSIL.

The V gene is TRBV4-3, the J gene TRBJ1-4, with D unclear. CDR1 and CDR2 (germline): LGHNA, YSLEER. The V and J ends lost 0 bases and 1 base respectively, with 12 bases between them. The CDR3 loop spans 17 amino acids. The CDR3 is CASSQDLMGRTNEKLFF. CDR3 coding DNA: TGCGCCAGCAGCCAAGATTTGATGGGGAGAACTAATGAAAAACTGTTTTTT.

CDR3 sequence: CASRDSSYEQYF. CDR3 nucleotide sequence: TGTGCCAGCAGGGACAGCTCCTACGAGCAGTACTTC. This chain joins TRBV2 and TRBJ2-7, with D possibly matching TRBD1 (6 bases). CDR1 and CDR2 from the germline V gene are SNHLY and FYNNEI. The CDR3 consists of 12 residues. V lost 6 bases and J 0 bases, leaving 6 bases between the germline ends.

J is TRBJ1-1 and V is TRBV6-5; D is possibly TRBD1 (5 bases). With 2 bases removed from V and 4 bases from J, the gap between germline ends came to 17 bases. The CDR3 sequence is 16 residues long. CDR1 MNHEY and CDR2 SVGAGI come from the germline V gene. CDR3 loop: CASSYENTGGSTEAFF. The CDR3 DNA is TGTGCCAGCAGTTACGAGAACACAGGAGGGAGCACTGAAGCTTTCTTT.

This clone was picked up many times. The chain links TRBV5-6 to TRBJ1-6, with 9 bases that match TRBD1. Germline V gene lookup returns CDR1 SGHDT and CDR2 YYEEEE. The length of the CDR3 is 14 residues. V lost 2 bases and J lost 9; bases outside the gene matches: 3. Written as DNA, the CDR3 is TGTGCCAGCAGCTTTGGGACAGGGAGTTCACCCCTCCACTTT. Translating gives CASSFGTGSSPLHF.

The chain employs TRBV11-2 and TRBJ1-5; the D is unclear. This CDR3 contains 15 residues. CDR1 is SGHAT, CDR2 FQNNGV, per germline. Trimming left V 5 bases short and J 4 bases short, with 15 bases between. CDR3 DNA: TGTGCCAGCAGCCTCCAGTTTGGTCAGAATCAGCCCCAGCATTTT. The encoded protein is CASSLQFGQNQPQHF.

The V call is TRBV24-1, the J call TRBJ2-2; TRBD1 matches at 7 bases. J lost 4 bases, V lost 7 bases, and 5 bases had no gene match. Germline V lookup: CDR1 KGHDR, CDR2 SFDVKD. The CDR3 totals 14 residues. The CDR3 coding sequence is TGTGCCACCAGCCGACAGGGTGGCACCGGGGAGCTGTTTTTT. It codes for CATSRQGGTGELFF.